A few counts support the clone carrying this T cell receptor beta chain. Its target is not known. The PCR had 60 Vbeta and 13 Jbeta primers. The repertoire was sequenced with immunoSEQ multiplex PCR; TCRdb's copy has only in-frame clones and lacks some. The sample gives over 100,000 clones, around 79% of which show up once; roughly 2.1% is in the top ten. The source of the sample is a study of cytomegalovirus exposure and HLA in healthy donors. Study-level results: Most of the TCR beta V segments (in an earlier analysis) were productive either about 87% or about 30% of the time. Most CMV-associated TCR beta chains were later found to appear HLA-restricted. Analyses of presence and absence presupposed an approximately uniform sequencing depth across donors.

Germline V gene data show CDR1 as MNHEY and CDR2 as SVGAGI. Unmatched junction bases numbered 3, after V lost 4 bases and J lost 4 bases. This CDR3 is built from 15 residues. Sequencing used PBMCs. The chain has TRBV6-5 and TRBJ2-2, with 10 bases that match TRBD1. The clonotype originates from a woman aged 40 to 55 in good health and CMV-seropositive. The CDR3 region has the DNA TGTGCCAGCAGTTGGACAGGGGGGATCACCGGGGAGCTGTTTTTT. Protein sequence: CASSWTGGITGELFF.